This T cell receptor beta chain is drawn from a study of T cells after posttransplantation cyclophosphamide. Whole-study findings and limits: Donor-recipient repertoire similarity was low at 1-2 months, rising over year one.

Germline CDR1 reads SGHDT; CDR2 reads YYEEEE. J was trimmed by 5 bases and V by 0 bases; bases with no gene match: 7. The CDR3 covers 17 residues. This clone was recorded many times. Its matching antigen is unknown. Repertoires were generated with immunoSEQ multiplex PCR, while TCRdb's copy carries only in-frame clones and drops some. The record shows about 37,000 clones for this sample, with no singletons present. The V gene is TRBV5-6, the J gene TRBJ2-2, with 10 nucleotides matching TRBD2. The clonotype was recovered from a man aged 25-45 years in good health and a related stem cell transplant donor. The sample consisted of PBMCs. The chain's CDR3 is CASSLELAGAVTGELFF. The DNA of the CDR3 is TGTGCCAGCAGCTTGGAGCTAGCGGGGGCGGTGACCGGGGAGCTGTTTTTT.